Listed below are T cell receptor beta chains from one sample, sequenced in a study of T cell clones after liver transplantation. TCRdb keeps only in-frame clones here, not all; method: immunoSEQ multiplex PCR. In the table there are more than 15,000 clones, roughly 88% of which are singletons. The sample in question was CD8+ T cells from blood, obtained before liver transplant. Source of these receptors: a human donor who received a liver transplant. CDR3s include the opening cysteine and the closing phenylalanine or tryptophan. D genes are given only for firm matches. Not every row has a clone size; where given, it reads once, few, many or a size class.

>TRBV5-4|TRBJ1-1|.|.
CASSLGQGFTEAFF
TGTGCCAGCAGCTTGGGGCAGGGGTTCACTGAAGCTTTCTTT
>TRBV7-9|TRBJ1-5|once|.
CASSLGDGGQPQHF
TGTGCCAGCAGCCTAGGGGACGGCGGCCAGCCCCAGCATTTT
>TRBV15|TRBJ2-7|.|TRBD1
CATNWDRGDDEQYF
TGTGCCACCAATTGGGACAGGGGCGACGACGAGCAGTACTTC
>TRBV29-1|TRBJ1-1|once|TRBD1
CSVLQGGKTEAFF
TGCAGCGTTCTTCAGGGGGGGAAGACTGAAGCTTTCTTT
>TRBV5-1|TRBJ1-5|.|.
CASSLGGDRPQHF
TGCGCCAGCAGCTTAGGCGGGGATAGGCCCCAGCATTTT
>TRBV7-9|TRBJ1-5|.|TRBD1
CASSPGQGGQPQHF
TGTGCCAGCAGCCCCGGACAGGGAGGTCAGCCCCAGCATTTT
>TRBV27|TRBJ2-7|.|TRBD2
CASSLREGYEQYF
TGTGCCAGCAGTCTCCGGGAGGGCTACGAGCAGTACTTC
>TRBV11-2|TRBJ1-2|once|TRBD1
CASSLAGGNYGYTF
TGTGCCAGCAGCTTAGCAGGGGGAAACTATGGCTACACCTTC
>TRBV7-8|TRBJ2-7|.|.
CASSLAFRASYEQYF
TGTGCCAGCAGCTTAGCCTTCAGAGCGTCCTACGAGCAGTACTTC
>TRBV11-2|TRBJ2-3|.|.
CASSVLWDPFSTDTQYF
TGTGCCAGCAGCGTCCTGTGGGACCCATTTAGCACAGATACGCAGTATTTT
>TRBV6-1|TRBJ2-4|.|.
CASSEAPFFSSF
TGTGCCAGCAGTGAAGCCCCCTTCTTCTCCAGCTTC
>TRBV9|TRBJ2-5|.|TRBD2
CASSVELAGQETQYF
TGTGCCAGCAGCGTAGAGCTAGCGGGACAAGAGACCCAGTACTTC
>TRBV5-1|TRBJ2-7|.|TRBD1
CASSLGDRAYEQYF
TGCGCCAGCAGCTTGGGGGACAGGGCCTACGAGCAGTACTTC
>TRBV2|TRBJ2-2|.|.
CARTGHQNTGELFF
TGTGCCCGCACGGGACACCAGAACACCGGGGAGCTGTTTTTT
>TRBV7-9|TRBJ2-7|.|.
CASSLSVNEQYF
TGTGCCAGCAGCTTAAGCGTGAACGAGCAGTACTTC
>TRBV4-3|TRBJ1-1|.|.
CASSFGTEAFF
TGCGCCAGCAGTTTCGGAACTGAAGCTTTCTTT
>TRBV27|TRBJ2-7|.|TRBD1
CATGQASYEQYF
TGTGCCACCGGACAGGCTTCCTACGAGCAGTACTTC
>TRBV19|TRBJ1-1|.|.
CASSIVGAGTEAFF
TGTGCCAGTAGTATAGTGGGCGCGGGCACTGAAGCTTTCTTT
>TRBV6-4|TRBJ2-3|.|TRBD2
CASSGTSGSPDTQYF
TGTGCCAGCAGTGGGACTAGCGGGAGCCCAGATACGCAGTATTTT
>TRBV7-8|TRBJ2-1|few|.
CASGQTRSSYNEQFF
TGTGCCAGCGGACAAACCCGTAGCTCCTACAATGAGCAGTTCTTC
>TRBV10-3|TRBJ2-7|.|TRBD2
CAISESISGRENEQYF
TGTGCCATCAGTGAGTCGATTAGCGGGAGAGAAAACGAGCAGTACTTC
>TRBV7-9|TRBJ2-7|.|.
CASSSFIRGSSYEQYF
TGTGCCAGCAGCTCTTTCATACGAGGGAGCTCCTACGAGCAGTACTTC
>TRBV2|TRBJ2-7|once|TRBD2
CASSERESSYEQYF
TGTGCCAGCAGTGAGCGGGAGAGCTCCTACGAGCAGTACTTC
>TRBV15|TRBJ1-1|.|TRBD1
CATSSDRATEAFF
TGTGCCACCAGCTCGGACAGGGCGACTGAAGCTTTCTTT
>TRBV5-6|TRBJ1-2|.|TRBD1
CASSPVGQGDGYTF
TGTGCCAGCAGCCCCGTAGGACAGGGAGATGGCTACACCTTC
>TRBV19|TRBJ2-1|.|.
CASSMGHLGGNEQFF
TGTGCCAGTAGCATGGGACATCTAGGGGGCAATGAGCAGTTCTTC
>TRBV13|TRBJ2-7|.|.
CASSYSSYEQYF
TGTGCCAGCAGCTACAGCTCCTACGAGCAGTACTTC
>TRBV28|TRBJ2-7|few|.
CASSPTDSYEQYF
TGTGCCAGCAGCCCGACCGATTCCTACGAGCAGTACTTC
>TRBV19|TRBJ1-1|.|.
CASSKKLHMNTEAFF
TGTGCCAGTAGTAAAAAACTGCACATGAACACTGAAGCTTTCTTT
>TRBV5-6|TRBJ1-1|.|TRBD1
CASRFQGGRFTEAFF
TGTGCCAGCAGGTTCCAGGGGGGGAGGTTCACTGAAGCTTTCTTT
>TRBV27|TRBJ2-1|.|TRBD2
CASSPLAGGPRNEQFF
TGTGCCAGCAGTCCTCTAGCGGGAGGGCCGAGGAATGAGCAGTTCTTC
>TRBV4-2|TRBJ2-7|.|.
CASSQGEGRGYEQYF
TGTGCCAGCAGCCAAGGGGAGGGCAGGGGCTACGAGCAGTACTTC
>TRBV4-3|TRBJ1-5|.|.
CASSPGGGQKQPQHF
TGCGCCAGCAGCCCGGGAGGGGGGCAGAAACAGCCCCAGCATTTT
>TRBV4-1|TRBJ2-1|.|TRBD1
CASSQDSLTGGHNEQFF
TGCGCCAGCAGCCAAGATAGCTTGACAGGGGGACACAATGAGCAGTTCTTC
>TRBV4-1|TRBJ2-1|.|TRBD1
CASSRGTGDYNEQFF
TGCGCCAGCAGCCGAGGGACAGGGGACTACAATGAGCAGTTCTTC
>TRBV29-1|TRBJ1-2|.|.
CSVVSAGGYTF
TGCAGCGTTGTCTCGGCAGGAGGCTACACCTTC